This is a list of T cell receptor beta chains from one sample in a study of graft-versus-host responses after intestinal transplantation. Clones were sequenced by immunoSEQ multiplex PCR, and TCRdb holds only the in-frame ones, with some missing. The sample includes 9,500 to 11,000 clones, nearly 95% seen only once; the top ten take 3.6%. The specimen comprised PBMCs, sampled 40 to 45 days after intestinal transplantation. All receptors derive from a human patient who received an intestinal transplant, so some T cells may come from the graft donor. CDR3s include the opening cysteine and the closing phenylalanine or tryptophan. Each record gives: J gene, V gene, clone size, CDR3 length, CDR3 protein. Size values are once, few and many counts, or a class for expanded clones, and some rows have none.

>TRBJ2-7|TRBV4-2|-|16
CASSQDLGGGAYEQYF
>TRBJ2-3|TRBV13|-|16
CASSLAPTSGGDTQYF
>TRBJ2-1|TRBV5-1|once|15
CASSSGGDRATEQFF
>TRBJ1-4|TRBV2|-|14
CASSEVGEGGKLFF
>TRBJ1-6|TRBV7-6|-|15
CASSFTGITNSPLHF
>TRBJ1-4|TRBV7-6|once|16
CASSLGSQGMGEKLFF
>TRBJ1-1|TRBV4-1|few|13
CASSHTGYTEAFF
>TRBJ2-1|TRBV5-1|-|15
CASSLAGTTNNEQFF
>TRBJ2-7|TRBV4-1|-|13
CASSQDRTYEQYF
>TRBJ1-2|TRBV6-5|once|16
CASSYTSGTGAYGYTF
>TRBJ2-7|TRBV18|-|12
CASSPSSWEQYF
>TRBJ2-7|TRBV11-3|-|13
CASSATDSYEQYF
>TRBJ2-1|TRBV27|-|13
CASSEGSYNEQFF
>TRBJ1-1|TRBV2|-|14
CASVGMGENTEAFF
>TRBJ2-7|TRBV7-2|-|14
CASSPPGLTYEQYF
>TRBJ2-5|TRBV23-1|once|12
CASNTKQETQYF
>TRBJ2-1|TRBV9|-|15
CASSVGQGMGNEQFF
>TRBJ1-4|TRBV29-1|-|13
CSATPPTNEKLFF
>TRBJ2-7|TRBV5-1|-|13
CASGRDTSYEQYF
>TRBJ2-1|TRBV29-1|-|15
CSVEVSGATAGEQFF
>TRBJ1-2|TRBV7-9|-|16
CASSFPPRQEDYGYTF
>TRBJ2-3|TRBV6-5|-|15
CASSYPAGTTYTQYF
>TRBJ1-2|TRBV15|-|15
CATSRTTGDNYGYTF
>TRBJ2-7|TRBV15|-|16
CATSRAGAGSSYEQYF
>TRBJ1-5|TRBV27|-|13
CAIDGDQGQPQHF
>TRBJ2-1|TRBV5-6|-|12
CASSSVNPEQFF